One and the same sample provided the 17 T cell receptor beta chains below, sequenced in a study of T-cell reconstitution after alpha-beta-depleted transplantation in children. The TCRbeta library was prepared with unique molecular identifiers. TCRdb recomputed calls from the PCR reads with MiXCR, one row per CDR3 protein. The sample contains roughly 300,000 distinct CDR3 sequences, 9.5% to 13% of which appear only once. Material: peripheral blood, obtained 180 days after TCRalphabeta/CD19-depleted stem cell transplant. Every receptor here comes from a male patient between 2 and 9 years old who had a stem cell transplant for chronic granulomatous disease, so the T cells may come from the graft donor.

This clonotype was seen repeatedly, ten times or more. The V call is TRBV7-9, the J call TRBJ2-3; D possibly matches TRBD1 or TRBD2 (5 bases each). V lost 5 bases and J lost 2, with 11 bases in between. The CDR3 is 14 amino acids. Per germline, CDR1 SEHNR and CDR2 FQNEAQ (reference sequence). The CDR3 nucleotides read TGTGCCAGCAGCCTGGGACGGACCACAGATACGCAGTATTTT. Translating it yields CASSLGRTTDTQYF.

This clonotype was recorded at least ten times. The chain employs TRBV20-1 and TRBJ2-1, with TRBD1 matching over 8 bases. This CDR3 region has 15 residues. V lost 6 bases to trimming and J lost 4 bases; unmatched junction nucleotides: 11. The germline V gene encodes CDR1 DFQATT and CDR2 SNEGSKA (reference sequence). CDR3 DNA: TGCAGTGCCAAATTCCCGGGACAGGTGTACAATGAGCAGTTCTTC. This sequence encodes CSAKFPGQVYNEQFF.

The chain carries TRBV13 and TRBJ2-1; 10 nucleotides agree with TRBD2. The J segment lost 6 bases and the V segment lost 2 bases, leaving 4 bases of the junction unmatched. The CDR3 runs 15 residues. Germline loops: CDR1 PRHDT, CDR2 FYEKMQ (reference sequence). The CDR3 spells CASSLRRTSGNEQFF. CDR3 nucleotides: TGTGCCAGCAGCTTACGCCGGACTAGCGGCAATGAGCAGTTCTTC.

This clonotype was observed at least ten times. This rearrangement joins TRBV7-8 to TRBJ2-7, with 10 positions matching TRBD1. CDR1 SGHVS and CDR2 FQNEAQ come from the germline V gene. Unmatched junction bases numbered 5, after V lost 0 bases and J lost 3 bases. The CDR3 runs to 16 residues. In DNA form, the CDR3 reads TGTGCCAGCAGCTTAGCGCCCCGGACAGGGGGCTACGAGCAGTACTTC. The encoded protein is CASSLAPRTGGYEQYF.

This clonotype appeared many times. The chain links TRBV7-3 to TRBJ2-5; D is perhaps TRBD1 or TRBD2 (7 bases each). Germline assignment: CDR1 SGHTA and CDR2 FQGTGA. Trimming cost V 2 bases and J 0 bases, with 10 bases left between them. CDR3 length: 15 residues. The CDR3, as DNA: TGTGCCAGCAGCTTATCAGGGGGGGACCAAGAGACCCAGTACTTC. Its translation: CASSLSGGDQETQYF.

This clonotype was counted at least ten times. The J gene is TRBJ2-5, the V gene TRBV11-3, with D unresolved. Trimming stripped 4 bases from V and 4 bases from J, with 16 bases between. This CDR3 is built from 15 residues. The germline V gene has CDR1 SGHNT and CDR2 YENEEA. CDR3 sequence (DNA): TGTGCCAGCAGCTCTGCTAGGTCGCGCCGAGAGACCCAGTACTTC. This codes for CASSSARSRRETQYF.

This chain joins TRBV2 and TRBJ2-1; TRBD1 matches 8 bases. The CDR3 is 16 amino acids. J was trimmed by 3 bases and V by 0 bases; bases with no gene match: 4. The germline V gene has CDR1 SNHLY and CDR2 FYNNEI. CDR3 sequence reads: CASSEAGTGFYNEQFF. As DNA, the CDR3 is TGTGCCAGCAGTGAAGCCGGGACAGGATTCTACAATGAGCAGTTCTTC.

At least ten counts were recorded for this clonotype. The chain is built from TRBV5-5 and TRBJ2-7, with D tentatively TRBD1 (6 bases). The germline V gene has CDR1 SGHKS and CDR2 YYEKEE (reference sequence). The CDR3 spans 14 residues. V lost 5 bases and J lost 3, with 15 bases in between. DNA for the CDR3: TGTGCCAGCAGAACGAACAGGGTCAGCTACGAGCAGTACTTC. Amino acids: CASRTNRVSYEQYF.

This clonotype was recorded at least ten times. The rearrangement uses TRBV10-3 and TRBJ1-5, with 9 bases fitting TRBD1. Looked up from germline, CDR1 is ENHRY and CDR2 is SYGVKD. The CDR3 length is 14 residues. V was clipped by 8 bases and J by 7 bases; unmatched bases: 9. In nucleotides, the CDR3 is TGTGCCATCGCGGAGGGGACAGGGAACCAGCCCCAGCATTTT. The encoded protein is CAIAEGTGNQPQHF.

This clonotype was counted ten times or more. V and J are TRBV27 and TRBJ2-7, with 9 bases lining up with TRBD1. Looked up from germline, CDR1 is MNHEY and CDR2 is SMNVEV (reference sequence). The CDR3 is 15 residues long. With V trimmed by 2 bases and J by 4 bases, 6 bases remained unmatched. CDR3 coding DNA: TGTGCCAGCAGTTTAAGAACAGGGGGCGGGTACGAGCAGTACTTC. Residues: CASSLRTGGGYEQYF.

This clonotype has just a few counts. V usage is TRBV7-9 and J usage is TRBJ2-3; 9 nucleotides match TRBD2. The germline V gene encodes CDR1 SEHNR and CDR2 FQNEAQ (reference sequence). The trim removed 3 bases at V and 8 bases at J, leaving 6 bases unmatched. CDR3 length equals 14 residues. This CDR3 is CASSFASGVGTQYF. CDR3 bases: TGTGCCAGCAGCTTCGCTAGCGGGGTTGGTACGCAGTATTTT.

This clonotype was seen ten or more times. CDR3 residues: CASGPRGGLSTDTQYF. The CDR3 DNA follows: TGTGCCAGCGGCCCCCGGGGCGGACTAAGCACAGATACGCAGTATTTT. The chain has TRBV27 and TRBJ2-3; possible D gene TRBD2, 6 bases. The germline V and J ends were trimmed by 8 bases and 0 bases, with 18 bases remaining between them. The CDR3 is 16 amino acids. Germline lookup yields CDR1 MNHEY and CDR2 SMNVEV (reference sequence).

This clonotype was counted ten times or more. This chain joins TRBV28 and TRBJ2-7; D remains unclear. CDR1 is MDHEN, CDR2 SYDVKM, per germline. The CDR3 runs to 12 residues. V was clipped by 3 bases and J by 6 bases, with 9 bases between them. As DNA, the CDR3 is TGTGCCAGCAGTTTCTGGGTTCCCGAGCAGTACTTC. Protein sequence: CASSFWVPEQYF.

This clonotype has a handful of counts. The CDR3 DNA sequence: TGTGCCAGCAGTTACTCGAATTATCCGGGGGGGGAGACAGATACGCAGTATTTT. Amino acid sequence: CASSYSNYPGGETDTQYF. The V gene is TRBV6-5, the J gene TRBJ2-3; 8 positions match TRBD2. With 0 bases clipped from V and 3 bases from J, the junction kept 11 bases outside the gene matches. Germline assignment: CDR1 MNHEY and CDR2 SVGAGI. This CDR3 region has 18 residues.

The CDR3 coding sequence is TGTGCCTTTTTAGCGGACCAAGAGACCCAGTACTTC. It codes for CAFLADQETQYF. The V call is TRBV30, the J call TRBJ2-5; weak D call: TRBD2 (6 bases). This CDR3 comprises 12 residues. Trimming pared 7 bases from V and 0 bases from J, leaving 9 bases between. Germline V CDR1 and CDR2: GTSNPN, SVGIG (reference sequence). Full variable domain (outside the CDR3, taken from reference TRBV30 and TRBJ2-5): SQTIHQWPATLVQPVGSPLSLECTVEGTSNPNLYWYRQAAGRGLQLLFYSVGIGQISSEVPQNLSASRPQDRQFILSSKKLLLSDSGFYLCAFLADQETQYFGPGTRLLVL.

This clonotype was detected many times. The CDR3 loop is CASYRTGEQYF. Here the CDR3 DNA reads TGCGCCAGCTACCGGACCGGCGAGCAGTACTTC. V usage is TRBV10-2 and J usage is TRBJ2-7, with unresolved D. This CDR3 has 11 residues. Trimming cost V 8 bases and J 6 bases, with 11 bases left between them. Germline CDR1 WSHSY, CDR2 SAAADI.

CDR3: CASSKGTTGNDEQYF. DNA for the CDR3: TGCGCCAGCAGTAAAGGTACGACAGGGAACGACGAGCAGTACTTC. V is TRBV5-1 and J is TRBJ2-7, with TRBD1 identical over 7 bases. The CDR3 has 15 amino acids. J lost 5 bases, V lost 5 bases, and 13 bases had no gene match. Per germline, CDR1 SGHRS and CDR2 YFSETQ.